This T cell receptor beta chain was sequenced in a study of cytomegalovirus exposure and HLA in healthy donors. Study observations and caveats: A later analysis reportedly found that, within productive TCRs, an Asian-associated ancestry cluster had fewer N-insertions than the mean observed across the approximately 690 donors. There were over 150 TCR beta chains listed as cytomegalovirus-associated.

With 60 Vbeta and 13 Jbeta primers, the PCR was carried out. Generated by immunoSEQ multiplex PCR, the TCRdb table keeps only in-frame clones and is missing some. The profile shows 170,000 or so clones, 75% to 90% of them singletons. Worth noting for this clone: Its antigen is not known.

The CDR3 consists of 15 residues. V dropped 5 bases and J dropped 6 bases, with 18 bases sitting between them. Germline V gene sequence: CDR1 SGHAT, CDR2 FQNNGV. This sequence was found in a male donor in good health and CMV-seropositive. V gene TRBV11-2 combines with J gene TRBJ2-3; possible D gene TRBD1, 6 bases. The sequenced sample consisted of PBMCs. CDR3 DNA: TGTGCCAGCAGCCCCCAGGACAGTAGCTCCGATACGCAGTATTTT. Amino acid sequence: CASSPQDSSSDTQYF. The variable domain in full, with the rest retrieved from reference TRBV11-2 and TRBJ2-3, is EAGVAQSPRYKIIEKRQSVAFWCNPISGHATLYWYQQILGQGPKLLIQFQNNGVVDDSQLPKDRFSAERLKGVDSTLKIQPAKLEDSAVYLCASSPQDSSSDTQYFGPGTRLTVL.